The text below deals with one T cell receptor (beta chain). Antigen specificity is unknown. The data were taken from a study of T cell repertoires in cytomegalovirus infection. Across the whole study: In the study, CMV epitopes included recently identified HLA-C-restricted and well-studied HLA-B-restricted ones. CMV infection together with matching HLA type was indicated by public TCR beta signatures. General study results and limits: Summed frequency of public TCR beta families distinguished CMV carriers with the relevant HLA. HLA-C-restricted CMV-specific TCR beta clonotypes were dominant in the ex vivo response.

TCRdb reprocessed the reads via MiXCR and lists one record per CDR3 protein. The table has about 480,000 distinct CDR3 sequences, 30% to 40% seen once; the top ten hold roughly 15%. The TCR was taken from a human donor in good health (CMV status not recorded). Some clones in this sample may be carry-over from other donors' samples. The sample here was cultured PBMCs, taken from culture after CMV antigen stimulation.

The CDR3 sequence: CASSLAGRQQPQHF. CDR3 in DNA: TGTGCCAGCAGCTTAGCGGGGAGACAACAGCCCCAGCATTTT. The V call is TRBV7-9, the J call TRBJ1-5; D not resolved. The CDR3 extends over 14 amino acids. The germline CDR1 and CDR2 sequences are SEHNR and FQNEAQ (reference sequence). The germline V and J ends were trimmed by 0 bases and 7 bases, with 10 bases remaining between them.